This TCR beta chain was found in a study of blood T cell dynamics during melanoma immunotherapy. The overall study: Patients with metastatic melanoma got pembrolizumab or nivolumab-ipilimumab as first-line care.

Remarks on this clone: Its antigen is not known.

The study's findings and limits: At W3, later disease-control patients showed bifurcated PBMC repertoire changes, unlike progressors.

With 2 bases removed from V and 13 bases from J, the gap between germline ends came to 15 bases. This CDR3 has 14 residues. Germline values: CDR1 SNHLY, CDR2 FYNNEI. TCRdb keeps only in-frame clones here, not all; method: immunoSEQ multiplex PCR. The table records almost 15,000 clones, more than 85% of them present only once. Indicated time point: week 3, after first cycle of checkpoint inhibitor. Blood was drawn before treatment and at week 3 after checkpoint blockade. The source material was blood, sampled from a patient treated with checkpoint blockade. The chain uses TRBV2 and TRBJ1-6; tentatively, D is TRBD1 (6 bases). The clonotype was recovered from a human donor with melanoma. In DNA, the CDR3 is TGTGCCAGCAGTGAAAGGGGGGGCGCGTTCCCCCTCCACTTT. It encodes CASSERGGAFPLHF.